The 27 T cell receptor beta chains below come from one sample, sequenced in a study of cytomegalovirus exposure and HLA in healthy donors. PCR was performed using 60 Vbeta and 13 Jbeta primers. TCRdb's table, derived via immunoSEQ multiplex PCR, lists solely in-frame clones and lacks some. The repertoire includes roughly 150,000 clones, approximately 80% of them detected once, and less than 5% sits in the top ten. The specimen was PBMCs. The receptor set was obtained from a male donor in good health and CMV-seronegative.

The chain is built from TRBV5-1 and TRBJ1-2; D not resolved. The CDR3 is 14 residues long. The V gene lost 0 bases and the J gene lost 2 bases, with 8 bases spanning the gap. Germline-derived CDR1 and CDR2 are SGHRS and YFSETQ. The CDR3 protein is CASSLVQANYGYTF. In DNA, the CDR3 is TGCGCCAGCAGCTTGGTTCAGGCGAACTATGGCTACACCTTC.

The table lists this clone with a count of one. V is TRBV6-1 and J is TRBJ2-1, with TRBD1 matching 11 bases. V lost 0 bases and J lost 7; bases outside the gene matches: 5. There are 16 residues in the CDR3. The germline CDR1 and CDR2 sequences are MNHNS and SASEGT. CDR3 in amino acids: CASSEARGTGGNEQFF. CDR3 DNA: TGTGCCAGCAGTGAAGCGCGAGGGACAGGGGGTAATGAGCAGTTCTTC.

CDR3 protein: CASSEYRSGRAGETQYF. CDR3 bases: TGTGCCAGCAGTGAATATAGAAGCGGGAGGGCCGGGGAGACCCAGTACTTC. The chain links TRBV25-1 to TRBJ2-5, with TRBD2 identical over 10 bases. CDR1 MGHDK and CDR2 SYGVNS come from the germline V gene. CDR3 length: 17 amino acids. Germline trimming cut 0 bases from V and 5 bases from J; bases unmatched to any gene: 9.

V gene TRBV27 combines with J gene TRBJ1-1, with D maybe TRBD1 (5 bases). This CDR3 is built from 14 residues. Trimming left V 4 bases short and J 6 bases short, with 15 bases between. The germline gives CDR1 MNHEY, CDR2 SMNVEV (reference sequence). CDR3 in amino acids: CASSSPMTDAEAFF. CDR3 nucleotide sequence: TGTGCCAGCAGTTCCCCAATGACAGACGCTGAAGCTTTCTTT.

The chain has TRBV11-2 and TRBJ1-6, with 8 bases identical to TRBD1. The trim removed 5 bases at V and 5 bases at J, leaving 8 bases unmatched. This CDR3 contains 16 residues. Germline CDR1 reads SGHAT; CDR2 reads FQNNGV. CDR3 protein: CASSPSDREDNSPLHF. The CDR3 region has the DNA TGTGCCAGCAGCCCCTCGGACAGGGAGGATAATTCACCCCTCCACTTT.

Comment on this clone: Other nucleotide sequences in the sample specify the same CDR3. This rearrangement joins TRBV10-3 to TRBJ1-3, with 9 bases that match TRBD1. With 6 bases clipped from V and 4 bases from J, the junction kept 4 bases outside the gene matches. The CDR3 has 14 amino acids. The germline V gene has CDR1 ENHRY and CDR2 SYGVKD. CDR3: CAIRSDRGGNTIYF. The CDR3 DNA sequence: TGTGCCATCAGATCGGACAGGGGAGGAAACACCATATATTTT.

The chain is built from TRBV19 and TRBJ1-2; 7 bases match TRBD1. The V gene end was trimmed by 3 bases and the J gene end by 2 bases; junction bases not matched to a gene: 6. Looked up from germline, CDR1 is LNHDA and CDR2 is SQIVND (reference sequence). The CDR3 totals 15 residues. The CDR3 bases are TGTGCCAGTAGTATTGACAGGGCCTTCAACTATGGCTACACCTTC. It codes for CASSIDRAFNYGYTF.

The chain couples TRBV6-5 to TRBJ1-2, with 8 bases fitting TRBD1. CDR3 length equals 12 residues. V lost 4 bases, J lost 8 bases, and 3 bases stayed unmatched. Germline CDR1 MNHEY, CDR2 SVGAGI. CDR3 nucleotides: TGTGCCAGCAGTTCGGACAGGGTCGGCTACACCTTC. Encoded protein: CASSSDRVGYTF.

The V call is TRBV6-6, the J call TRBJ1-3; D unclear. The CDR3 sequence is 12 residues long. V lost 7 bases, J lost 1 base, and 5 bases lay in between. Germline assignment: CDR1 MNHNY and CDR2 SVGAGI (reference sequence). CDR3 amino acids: CASIRSGNTIYF. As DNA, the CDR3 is TGTGCCAGCATTCGGTCTGGAAACACCATATATTTT.

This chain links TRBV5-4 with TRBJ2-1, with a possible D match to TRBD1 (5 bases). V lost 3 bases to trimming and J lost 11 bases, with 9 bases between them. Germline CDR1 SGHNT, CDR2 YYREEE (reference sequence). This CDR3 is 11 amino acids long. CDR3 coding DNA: TGTGCCAGCAGCTCACAGGAACAGCAGTTCTTC. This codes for CASSSQEQQFF.

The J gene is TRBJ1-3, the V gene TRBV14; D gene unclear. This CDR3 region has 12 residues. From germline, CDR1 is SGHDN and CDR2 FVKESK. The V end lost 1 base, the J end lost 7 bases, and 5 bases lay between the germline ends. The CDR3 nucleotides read TGTGCCAGCAGCCAAGTTAGTAACACCATATATTTT. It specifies CASSQVSNTIYF.

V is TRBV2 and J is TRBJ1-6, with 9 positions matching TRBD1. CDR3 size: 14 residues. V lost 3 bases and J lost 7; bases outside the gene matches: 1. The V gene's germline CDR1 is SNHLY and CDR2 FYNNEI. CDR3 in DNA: TGTGCCAGCAGTGACGGACAGGGGAATTCACCCCTCCACTTT. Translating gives CASSDGQGNSPLHF.

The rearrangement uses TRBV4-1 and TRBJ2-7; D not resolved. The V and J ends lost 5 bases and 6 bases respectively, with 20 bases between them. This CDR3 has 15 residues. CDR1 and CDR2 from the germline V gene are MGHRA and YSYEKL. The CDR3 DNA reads TGCGCCAGCAGCAACGGAGTCGGTAGAGGCATCGAGCAGTACTTC. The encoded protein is CASSNGVGRGIEQYF.

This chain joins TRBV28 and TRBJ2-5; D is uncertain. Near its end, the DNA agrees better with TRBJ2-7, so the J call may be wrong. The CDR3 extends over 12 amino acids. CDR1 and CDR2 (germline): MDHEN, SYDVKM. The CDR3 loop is CASSLMGYEQYF. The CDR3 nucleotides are TGTGCCAGCAGTTTAATGGGCTACGAGCAGTACTTC.

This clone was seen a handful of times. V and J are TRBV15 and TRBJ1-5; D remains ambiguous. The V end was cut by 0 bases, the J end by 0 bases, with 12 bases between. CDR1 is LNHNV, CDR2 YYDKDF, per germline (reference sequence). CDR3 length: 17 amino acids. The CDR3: CATSRDPYAGSNQPQHF. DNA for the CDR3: TGTGCCACCAGCAGAGATCCCTACGCAGGTAGCAATCAGCCCCAGCATTTT.

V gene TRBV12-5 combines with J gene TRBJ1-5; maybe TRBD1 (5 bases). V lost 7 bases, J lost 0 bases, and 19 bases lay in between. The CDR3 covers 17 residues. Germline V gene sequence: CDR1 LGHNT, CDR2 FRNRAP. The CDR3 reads CASAWPGGDYSNQPQHF. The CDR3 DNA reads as TGTGCTAGTGCCTGGCCCGGGGGGGATTATAGCAATCAGCCCCAGCATTTT.

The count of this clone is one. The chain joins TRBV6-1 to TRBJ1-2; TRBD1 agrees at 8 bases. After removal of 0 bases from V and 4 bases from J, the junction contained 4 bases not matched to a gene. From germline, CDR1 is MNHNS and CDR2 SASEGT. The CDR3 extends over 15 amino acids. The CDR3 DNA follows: TGTGCCAGCAGTGAAGCCTTCCAGGGGGCCTATGGCTACACCTTC. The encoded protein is CASSEAFQGAYGYTF.

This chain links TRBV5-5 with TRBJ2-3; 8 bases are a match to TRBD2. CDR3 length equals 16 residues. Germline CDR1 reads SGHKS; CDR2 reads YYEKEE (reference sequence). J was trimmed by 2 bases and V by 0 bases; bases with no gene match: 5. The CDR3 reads CASSLGLATPTDTQYF. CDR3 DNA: TGTGCCAGCAGCTTGGGACTAGCGACGCCCACAGATACGCAGTATTTT.

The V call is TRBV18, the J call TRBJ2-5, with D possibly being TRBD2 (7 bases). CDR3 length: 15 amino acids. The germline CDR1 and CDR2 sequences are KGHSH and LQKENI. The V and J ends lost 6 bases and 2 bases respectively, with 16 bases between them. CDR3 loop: CASSPGEGTQETQYF. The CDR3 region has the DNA TGTGCCAGCTCCCCAGGGGAGGGCACACAAGAGACCCAGTACTTC.

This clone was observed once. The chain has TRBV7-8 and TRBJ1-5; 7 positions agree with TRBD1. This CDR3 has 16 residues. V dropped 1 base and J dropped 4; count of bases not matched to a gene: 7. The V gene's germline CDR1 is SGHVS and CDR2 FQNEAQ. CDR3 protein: CASSLEGTAVNQPQHF. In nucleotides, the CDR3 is TGTGCCAGCAGCTTAGAAGGGACAGCGGTGAATCAGCCCCAGCATTTT.

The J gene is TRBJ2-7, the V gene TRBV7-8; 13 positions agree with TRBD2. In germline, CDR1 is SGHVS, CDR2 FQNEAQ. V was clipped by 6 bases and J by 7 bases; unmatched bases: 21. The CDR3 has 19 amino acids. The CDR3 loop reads CASRDRRTGTSGVRGEQYF. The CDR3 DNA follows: TGTGCCAGCAGAGACCGCCGAACCGGGACTAGCGGGGTCCGTGGGGAGCAGTACTTC. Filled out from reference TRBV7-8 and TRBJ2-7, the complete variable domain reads GAGVSQSPRYKVAKRGQDVALRCDPISGHVSLFWYQQALGQGPEFLTYFQNEAQLDKSGLPSDRFFAERPEGSVSTLKIQRTQQEDSAVYLCASRDRRTGTSGVRGEQYFGPGTRLTVT.

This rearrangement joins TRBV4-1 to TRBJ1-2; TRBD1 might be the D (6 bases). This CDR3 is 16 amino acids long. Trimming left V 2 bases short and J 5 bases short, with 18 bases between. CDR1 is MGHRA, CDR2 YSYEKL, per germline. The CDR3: CASSQSLTTGGYGYTF. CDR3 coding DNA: TGCGCCAGCAGCCAAAGCCTCACGACAGGCGGGTATGGCTACACCTTC.

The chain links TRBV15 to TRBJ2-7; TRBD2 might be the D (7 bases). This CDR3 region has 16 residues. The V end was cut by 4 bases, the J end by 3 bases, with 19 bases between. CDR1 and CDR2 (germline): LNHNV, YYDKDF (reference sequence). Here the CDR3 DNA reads TGTGCCACCAGCACAAGAAAGGACAGCGGGATCTACGAGCAGTACTTC. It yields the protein CATSTRKDSGIYEQYF.

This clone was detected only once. CDR3 amino acids: CASSPGGGSSYNEQFF. DNA of the CDR3: TGTGCCAGCAGCCCGGGGGGAGGGAGCTCCTACAATGAGCAGTTCTTC. The rearrangement uses TRBV5-4 and TRBJ2-1; TRBD2 agrees at 7 bases. Germline CDR1 and CDR2: SGHNT and YYREEE (reference sequence). The CDR3 totals 16 residues. V dropped 4 bases and J dropped 0; count of bases not matched to a gene: 7.

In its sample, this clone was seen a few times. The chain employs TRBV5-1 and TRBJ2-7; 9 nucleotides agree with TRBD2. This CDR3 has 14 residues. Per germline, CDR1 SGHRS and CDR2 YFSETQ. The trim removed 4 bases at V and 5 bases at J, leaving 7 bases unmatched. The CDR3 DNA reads TGCGCCAGCAGCCGGCGGGAGGGGGTCCACGAGCAGTACTTC. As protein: CASSRREGVHEQYF.

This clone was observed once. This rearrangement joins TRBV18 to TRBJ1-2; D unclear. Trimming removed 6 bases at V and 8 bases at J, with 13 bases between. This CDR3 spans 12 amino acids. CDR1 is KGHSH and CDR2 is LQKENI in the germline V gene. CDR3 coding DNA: TGTGCCAGCTCGAGACTGTCAGAGGGCTACACCTTC. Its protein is CASSRLSEGYTF.

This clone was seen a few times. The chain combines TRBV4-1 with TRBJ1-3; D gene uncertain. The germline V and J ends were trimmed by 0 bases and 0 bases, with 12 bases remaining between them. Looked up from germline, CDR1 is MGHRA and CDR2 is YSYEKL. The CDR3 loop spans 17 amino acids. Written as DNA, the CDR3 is TGCGCCAGCAGCCAAGAATCGGCAGCGAACTCTGGAAACACCATATATTTT. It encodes CASSQESAANSGNTIYF.